This T cell receptor (beta chain) stems from a study of a mutant IDH1 vaccine in newly diagnosed glioma. Study-level information: Males made up about 60% and females roughly 40% of treated patients, whose mean age was 40.4 years. It was radiotherapy, temozolomide, or both that patients received previously, with most receiving both. General observations from the study: Among top peripheral T cell clonotypes, changes seemed unrelated to pseudoprogression. Immune responses arising from the vaccine appeared in about 95% of patients.

This clone was counted many times. Its specificity is not known. The germline CDR1 and CDR2 sequences are SGHNT and YYREEE (reference sequence). Trimming removed 2 bases at V and 0 bases at J, with 12 bases between. This CDR3 spans 15 amino acids. Time point noted: baseline, week 1 (first vaccination visit). The treatment: pre-vaccination baseline after standard-of-care therapy. Sequencing was performed with immunoSEQ multiplex PCR; in TCRdb, only in-frame clones are kept and a portion is missing. This repertoire shows about 92,000 clones, 80% found once; its top ten account for less than 9.5%. The chain joins TRBV5-4 to TRBJ2-7; D unresolved. The clonotype was recovered from a middle-aged man with glioma. The sequencing used PBMCs, collected from a glioma patient treated with radiotherapy, temozolomide or both. Here the CDR3 reads CASSLGSPSSYEQYF. The CDR3 DNA follows: TGTGCCAGCAGCTTAGGCAGCCCTAGCTCCTACGAGCAGTACTTC.